This entry lists 9 T cell receptor beta chains sequenced from one sample in a study of T-cell reconstitution after alpha-beta-depleted transplantation in children. TCRbeta library construction was performed incorporating unique molecular identifiers. TCRdb reprocessed the PCR reads with MiXCR, giving one entry per CDR3 protein. The sample shows around 580,000 distinct CDR3 sequences, 20% to 25% of them seen only once. The material was PBMCs, mostly from graft donor cells, obtained 360 days after TCRalphabeta/CD19-depleted stem cell transplant. Receptors were obtained from a boy in the first two years of life who had a stem cell transplant for acute myeloid leukemia, so the T cells may come from the graft donor.

This sequence joins TRBV7-8 and TRBJ1-2, with no clear D. The germline V gene encodes CDR1 SGHVS and CDR2 FQNEAQ. Trimming cost V 1 base and J 2 bases, with 11 bases left between them. This CDR3 spans 15 amino acids. DNA of the CDR3: TGTGCCAGCAGCTTAGAAATCAGGCCGAACTATGGCTACACCTTC. It specifies CASSLEIRPNYGYTF. Drawing the rest from reference TRBV7-8 and TRBJ1-2, the complete variable domain is GAGVSQSPRYKVAKRGQDVALRCDPISGHVSLFWYQQALGQGPEFLTYFQNEAQLDKSGLPSDRFFAERPEGSVSTLKIQRTQQEDSAVYLCASSLEIRPNYGYTFGSGTRLTVV.

Points on this clonotype: Given a much more abundant clone one base away, this may be a read error. The chain carries TRBV12-3 or TRBV12-4 and TRBJ2-7; D remains ambiguous. Trimming pared 0 bases from V and 5 bases from J, leaving 14 bases between. The CDR3 is 15 amino acids. CDR3 protein: CASSLAGPVVHEQYF. CDR3 bases: TGTGCCAGCAGTTTAGCCGGACCGGTCGTCCACGAGCAGTACTTC.

This clonotype was observed a few times. The V and J genes are TRBV15 and TRBJ1-2, with D possibly matching TRBD1 (5 bases). CDR1 LNHNV and CDR2 YYDKDF come from the germline V gene (reference sequence). Deletions cut 0 bases from V and 3 bases from J, with 11 bases between. The CDR3 runs 15 residues. CDR3 sequence reads: CATSREGRVDYGYTF. CDR3 coding DNA: TGTGCCACCAGCAGAGAGGGCAGGGTAGACTATGGCTACACCTTC.

This clonotype is a singleton in its sample. V and J are TRBV4-2 and TRBJ2-5; 12 positions agree with TRBD2. CDR1 LGHNA and CDR2 YNFKEQ come from the germline V gene. V trimming: 0 bases; J trimming: 5 bases; junction bases outside the gene matches: 4. This CDR3 is 16 amino acids long. The CDR3 bases are TGTGCCAGCAGCCAAGATACTAGCGGGGGGTACGAGACCCAGTACTTC. Residues: CASSQDTSGGYETQYF.

This clonotype was seen repeatedly, ten times or more. The chain combines TRBV20-1 with TRBJ2-1; D gene uncertain. Germline V gene data show CDR1 as DFQATT and CDR2 as SNEGSKA (reference sequence). This CDR3 is built from 13 residues. V lost 0 bases to trimming and J lost 10 bases, with 13 bases between them. This chain's CDR3 is CSARDLASREQFF. CDR3 in DNA: TGCAGTGCTAGAGATCTTGCCAGTCGAGAGCAGTTCTTC.

Many counts were recorded for this clonotype. The chain employs TRBV14 and TRBJ2-7; no definite D call. CDR1 is SGHDN and CDR2 is FVKESK in the germline V gene. The CDR3 extends over 17 amino acids. V was clipped by 0 bases and J by 2 bases, with 17 bases between them. The CDR3: CASSQEGPVPSPYEQYF. The CDR3 coding sequence is TGTGCCAGCAGCCAAGAAGGACCTGTACCCTCACCCTACGAGCAGTACTTC.

This rearrangement joins TRBV4-3 to TRBJ2-1; TRBD1 matches 7 bases. Germline-derived CDR1 and CDR2 are LGHNA and YSLEER. J lost 5 bases, V lost 0 bases, and 13 bases had no gene match. The CDR3 has 18 amino acids. CDR3 sequence (DNA): TGCGCCAGCAGCCAAGATCTGGGGGTCGGGACAGCCGACAATGAGCAGTTCTTC. As protein: CASSQDLGVGTADNEQFF.

This clonotype was observed a few times. The rearrangement links TRBV20-1 to TRBJ2-3; D call uncertain. CDR1 DFQATT and CDR2 SNEGSKA come from the germline V gene (reference sequence). This CDR3 has 12 amino acids. V was shortened by 7 bases and J by 0 bases, with 8 bases between the two germline ends. The CDR3 here is CSVTMSTDTQYF. CDR3 nucleotide sequence: TGCAGTGTGACAATGAGCACAGATACGCAGTATTTT.

This clonotype was observed at least ten times. The V call is TRBV5-8, the J call TRBJ2-1, with D perhaps TRBD2 (6 bases). This CDR3 has 14 amino acids. Trimming shortened V by 2 bases and J by 5 bases, and 11 bases separated the two germline ends. In germline, CDR1 is SGHTS, CDR2 YDEGEE. This CDR3 is CASSFGTDNNEQFF. The CDR3 DNA is TGTGCCAGCAGCTTTGGGACTGACAACAATGAGCAGTTCTTC.